This TCR beta chain was identified during a study of shared clonotypes between healthy human individuals. Study results and limitations: Few donors limited the genetic and exposure-history diversity represented. Naive CD4 clonotype sharing across a few donors was around 5.5%.

This clone was seen a handful of times. As yet, its antigen is unknown. Profiling relied on immunoSEQ multiplex PCR, and the TCRdb table lists in-frame clones only, not all of them. Counted here are under 750,000 clones, roughly 72% occurring once; the ten biggest clones make up under 2%. Germline loops: CDR1 LGHNA, CDR2 YNFKEQ. Germline trimming cut 2 bases from V and 4 bases from J; bases unmatched to any gene: 2. There are 15 residues in the CDR3. Sequenced input: memory CD4+ T cells sorted from blood. Subset specified: CD45RA-negative fraction. The TCR originated in a woman younger than 45 in good health. This chain uses TRBV4-2 with TRBJ2-1; 10 nucleotides line up with TRBD2. Here the CDR3 reads CASSQSTSGYNEQFF. The CDR3 DNA follows: TGTGCCAGCAGCCAATCGACTAGCGGGTACAATGAGCAGTTCTTC.